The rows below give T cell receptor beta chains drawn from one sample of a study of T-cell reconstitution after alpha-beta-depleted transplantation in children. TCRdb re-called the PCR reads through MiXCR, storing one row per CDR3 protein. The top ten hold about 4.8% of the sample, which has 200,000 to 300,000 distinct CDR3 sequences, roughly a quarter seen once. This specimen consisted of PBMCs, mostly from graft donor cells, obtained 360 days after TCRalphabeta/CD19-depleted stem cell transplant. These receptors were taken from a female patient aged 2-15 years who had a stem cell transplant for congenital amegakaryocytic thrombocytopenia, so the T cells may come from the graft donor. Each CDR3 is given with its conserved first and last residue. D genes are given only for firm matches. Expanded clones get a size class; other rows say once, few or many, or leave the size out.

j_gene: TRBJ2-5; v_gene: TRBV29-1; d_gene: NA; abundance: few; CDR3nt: TGCAGCGTTGAAGAGCCTCAAGAGACCCAGTACTTC; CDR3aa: CSVEEPQETQYF
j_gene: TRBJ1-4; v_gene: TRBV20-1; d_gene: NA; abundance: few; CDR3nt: TGCAGTGCTAGTAGTCAGATTAATGAAAAACTGTTTTTT; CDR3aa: CSASSQINEKLFF
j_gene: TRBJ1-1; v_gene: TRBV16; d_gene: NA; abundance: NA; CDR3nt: TGTGCCAGCAGCCTGTACGGGCCCGGGAACACTGAAGCTTTCTTT; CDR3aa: CASSLYGPGNTEAFF
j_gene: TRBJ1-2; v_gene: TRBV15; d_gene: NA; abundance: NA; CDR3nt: TGTGCCACCAGCCCTCGGGCCGCTGGGGTTGGCTACACCTTC; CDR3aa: CATSPRAAGVGYTF
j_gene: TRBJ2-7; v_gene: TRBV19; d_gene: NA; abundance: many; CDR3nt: TGTGCCAGTAGTATCGGCAGCTACGAGCAGTACTTC; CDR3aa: CASSIGSYEQYF
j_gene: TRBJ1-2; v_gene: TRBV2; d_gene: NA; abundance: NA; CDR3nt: TGTGCCAGCAGTCCCGATCTAGCTAACTATGGCTACACCTTC; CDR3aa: CASSPDLANYGYTF
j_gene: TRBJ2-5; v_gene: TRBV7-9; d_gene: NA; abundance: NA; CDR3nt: TGTGCCAGCAGCTTAGGTGTTGTGCTGGGGACCCAGTACTTC; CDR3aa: CASSLGVVLGTQYF
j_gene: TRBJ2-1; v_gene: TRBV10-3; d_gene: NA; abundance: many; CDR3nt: TGTGCCATCAGTGACGCGGGGATAATAGATGAGCAGTTCTTC; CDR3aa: CAISDAGIIDEQFF
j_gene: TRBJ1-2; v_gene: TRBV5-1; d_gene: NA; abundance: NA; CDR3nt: TGCGCCAGCAGTCGGGACCTGGAGCATGGCTACACCTTC; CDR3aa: CASSRDLEHGYTF
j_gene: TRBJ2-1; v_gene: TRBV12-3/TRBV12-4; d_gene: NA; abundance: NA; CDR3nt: TGTGCCAGCAGTTTAGAAGCTGGCGAATACAATGAGCAGTTCTTC; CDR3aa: CASSLEAGEYNEQFF
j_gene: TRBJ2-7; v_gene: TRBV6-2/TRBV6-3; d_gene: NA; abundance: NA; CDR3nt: TGTGCCAGCAGTTACTCAAGGGTCGGGGGCGAGCAGTACTTC; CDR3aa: CASSYSRVGGEQYF
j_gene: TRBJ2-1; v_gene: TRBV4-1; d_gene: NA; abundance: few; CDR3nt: TGCGCCAGCAGCCAAGATGTGGGGCGGTTGAGCTCCTACAATGAGCAGTTCTTC; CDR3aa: CASSQDVGRLSSYNEQFF
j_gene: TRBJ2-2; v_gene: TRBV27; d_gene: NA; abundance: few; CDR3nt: TGTGCCAGCAGTTCTCGACTTGTCGGGGAGCTGTTTTTT; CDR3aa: CASSSRLVGELFF
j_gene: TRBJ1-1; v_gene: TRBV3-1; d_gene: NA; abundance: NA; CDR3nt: TGTGCCAGCAGCCAAGATCTTTCGAATAGGGCGAACACTGAAGCTTTCTTT; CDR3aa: CASSQDLSNRANTEAFF
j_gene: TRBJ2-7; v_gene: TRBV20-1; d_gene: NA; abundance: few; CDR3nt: TGCAGTGCGAGAAGCTATCAAACTGACGAGCAGTACTTC; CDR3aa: CSARSYQTDEQYF
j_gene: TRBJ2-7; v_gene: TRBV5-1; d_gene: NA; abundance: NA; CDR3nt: TGCGCCAGCAGCCCACAGGGATTGATTGAGCAGTACTTC; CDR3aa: CASSPQGLIEQYF
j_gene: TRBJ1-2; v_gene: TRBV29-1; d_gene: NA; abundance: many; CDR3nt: TGCAGCGTTGACGGCGGCTACACCTTC; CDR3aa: CSVDGGYTF
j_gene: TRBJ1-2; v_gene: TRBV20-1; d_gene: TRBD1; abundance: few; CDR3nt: TGCAGTGCTAGTCAGGGGGCCGGGTATGGCTACACCTTC; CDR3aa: CSASQGAGYGYTF
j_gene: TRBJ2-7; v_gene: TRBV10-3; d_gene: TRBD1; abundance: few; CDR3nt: TGTGCCATCAGTTCACGAAGGGACAGGGCACGCAACGAGCAGTACTTC; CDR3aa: CAISSRRDRARNEQYF
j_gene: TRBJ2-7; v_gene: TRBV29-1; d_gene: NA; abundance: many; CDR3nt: TGCAGCGTTTCGACCTGGTCCTACGAGCAGTACTTC; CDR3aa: CSVSTWSYEQYF
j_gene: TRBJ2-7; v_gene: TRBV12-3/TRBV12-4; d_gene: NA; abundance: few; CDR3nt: TGTGCCAGCAGTTTCGGGAAAACGGTTGGGAACTACGAGCAGTACTTC; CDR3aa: CASSFGKTVGNYEQYF
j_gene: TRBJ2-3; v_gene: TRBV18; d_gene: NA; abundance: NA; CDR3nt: TGTGCCAGCTCACCGACAGGAGTCACAGATACGCAGTATTTT; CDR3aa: CASSPTGVTDTQYF
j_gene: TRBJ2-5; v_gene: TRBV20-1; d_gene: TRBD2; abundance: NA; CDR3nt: TGCAGTGCTACTAGCGGGGGGGCCGGAGAGACCCAGTACTTC; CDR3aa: CSATSGGAGETQYF
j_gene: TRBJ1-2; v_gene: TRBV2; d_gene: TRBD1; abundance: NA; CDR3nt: TGTGCCAGCAGTGAACTCAGGGGGGGCTACACCTTC; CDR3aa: CASSELRGGYTF
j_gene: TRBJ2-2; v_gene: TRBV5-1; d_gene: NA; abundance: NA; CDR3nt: TGCGCCAGCAGCTTGGGGGGAGAATGGAACACCGGGGAGCTGTTTTTT; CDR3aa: CASSLGGEWNTGELFF
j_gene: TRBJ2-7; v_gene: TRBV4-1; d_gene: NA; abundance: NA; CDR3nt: TGCGCCAGCAGCGACCGGGACAACCTGCGGGAGCAGTACTTC; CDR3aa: CASSDRDNLREQYF
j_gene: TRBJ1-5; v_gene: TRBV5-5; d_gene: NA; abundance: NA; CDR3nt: TGTGCCAGCAGCTTGGGGCGGGACAATCAGCCCCAGCATTTT; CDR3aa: CASSLGRDNQPQHF
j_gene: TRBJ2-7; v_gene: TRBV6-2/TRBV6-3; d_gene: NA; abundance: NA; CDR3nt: TGTGCCAGCAGTACCCTCGGACTTTCCCATTGGGAGCAGTACTTC; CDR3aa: CASSTLGLSHWEQYF
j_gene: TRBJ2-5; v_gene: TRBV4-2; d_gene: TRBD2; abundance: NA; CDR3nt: TGTGCCAGCAGCCACGGGGGACTAGCGGGAGAAAAAGAGACCCAGTACTTC; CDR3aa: CASSHGGLAGEKETQYF
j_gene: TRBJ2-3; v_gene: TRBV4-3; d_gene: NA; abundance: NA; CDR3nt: TGCGCCAGCAGCCAATCCTCCTGGAGGGAGGTGGTAGATACGCAGTATTTT; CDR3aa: CASSQSSWREVVDTQYF
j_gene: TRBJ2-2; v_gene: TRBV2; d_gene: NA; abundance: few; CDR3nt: TGTGCCAGCAGTGACCCCCTTAGGGGCGGGGAGCTGTTTTTT; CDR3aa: CASSDPLRGGELFF
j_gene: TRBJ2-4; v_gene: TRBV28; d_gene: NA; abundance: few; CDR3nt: TGTGCCAGCAACACAGGACGACCCAAAAACATTCAGTACTTC; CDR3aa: CASNTGRPKNIQYF
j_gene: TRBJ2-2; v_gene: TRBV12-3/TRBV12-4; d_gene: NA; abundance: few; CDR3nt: TGTGCCAGCAGTTTATATGAGGGCACCGGGGAGCTGTTTTTT; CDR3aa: CASSLYEGTGELFF
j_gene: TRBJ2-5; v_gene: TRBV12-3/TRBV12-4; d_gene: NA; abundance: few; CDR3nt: TGTGCCAGCAGTTTAGTTTCCGGGCAAGAGACCCAGTACTTC; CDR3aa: CASSLVSGQETQYF
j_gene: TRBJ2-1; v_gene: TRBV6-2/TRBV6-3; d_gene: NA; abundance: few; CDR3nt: TGTGCCACTGGCAGAGCTGAGCAGTTCTTC; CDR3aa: CATGRAEQFF
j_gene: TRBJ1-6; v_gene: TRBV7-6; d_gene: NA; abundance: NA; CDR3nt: TGTGCCAGCAGCTTATGGGCGCCGGGGGTAGATTCACCCCTCCACTTT; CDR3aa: CASSLWAPGVDSPLHF
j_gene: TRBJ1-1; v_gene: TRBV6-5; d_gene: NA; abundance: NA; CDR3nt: TGTGCCAGCAGTTACGTTGGGGGGAACACTGAAGCTTTCTTT; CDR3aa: CASSYVGGNTEAFF
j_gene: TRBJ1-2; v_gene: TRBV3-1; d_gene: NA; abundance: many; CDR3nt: TGTGCCAGCAGCCCATTACAGAGAGTCTATGGCTACACCTTC; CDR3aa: CASSPLQRVYGYTF
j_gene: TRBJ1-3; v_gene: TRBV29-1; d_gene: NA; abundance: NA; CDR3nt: TGCAGCGGGCTGGACAGAAGCTCTGGAAACACCATATATTTT; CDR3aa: CSGLDRSSGNTIYF
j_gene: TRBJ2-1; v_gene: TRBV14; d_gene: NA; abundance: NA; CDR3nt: TGTGCCAGCAGCTTTCGACAGGTCTACAATGAGCAGTTCTTC; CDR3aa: CASSFRQVYNEQFF
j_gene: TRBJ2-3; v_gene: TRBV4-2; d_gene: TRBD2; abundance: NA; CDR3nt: TGTGCCAGCAGCCAAGAAATGTTAGCGGGGCCACTTAGCACAGATACGCAGTATTTT; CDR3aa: CASSQEMLAGPLSTDTQYF
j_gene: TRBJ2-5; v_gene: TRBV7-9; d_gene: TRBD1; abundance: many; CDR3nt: TGTGCCAGCAGCCCCCGGACAGGGACTTACCAAGAGACCCAGTACTTC; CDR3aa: CASSPRTGTYQETQYF
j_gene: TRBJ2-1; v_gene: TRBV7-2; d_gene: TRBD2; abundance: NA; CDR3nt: TGTGCCAGCAGCTTATCTAGCGGGAGTCTCAATGAGCAGTTCTTC; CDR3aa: CASSLSSGSLNEQFF
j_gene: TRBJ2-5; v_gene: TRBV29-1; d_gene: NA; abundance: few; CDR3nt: TGCAGCGTGATGAGAGGGGCACATTCAGAGACCCAGTACTTC; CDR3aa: CSVMRGAHSETQYF
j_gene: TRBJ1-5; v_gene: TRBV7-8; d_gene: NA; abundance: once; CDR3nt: TGTGCCAGCAGCTTAGTGGGGGCAGGGGACCTTTATAGCAATCAGCCCCAGCATTTT; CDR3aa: CASSLVGAGDLYSNQPQHF
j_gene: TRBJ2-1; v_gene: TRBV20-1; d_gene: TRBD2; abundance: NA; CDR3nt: TGCAGTGCTAAGCCTAGCGGGTCCTACAATGAGCAGTTCTTC; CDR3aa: CSAKPSGSYNEQFF
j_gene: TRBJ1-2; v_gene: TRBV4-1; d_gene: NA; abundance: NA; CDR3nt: TGCGCCAGCAGCCAAGTTAATCCATTGGGCTACACCTTC; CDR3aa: CASSQVNPLGYTF
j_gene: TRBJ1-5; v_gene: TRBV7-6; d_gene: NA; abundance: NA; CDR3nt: TGTGCCAGCAGCTTAGCCCAGGGGAATCAGCCCCAGCATTTT; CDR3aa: CASSLAQGNQPQHF
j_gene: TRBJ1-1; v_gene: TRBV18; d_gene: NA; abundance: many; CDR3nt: TGTGCCAGCTCACCCAACAGGGATGTGACTGAAGCTTTCTTT; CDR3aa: CASSPNRDVTEAFF
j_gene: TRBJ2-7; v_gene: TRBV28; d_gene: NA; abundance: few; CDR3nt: TGTGCCAGCAGTTTATTCGGGCAGGGTAACTACGAGCAGTACTTC; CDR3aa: CASSLFGQGNYEQYF
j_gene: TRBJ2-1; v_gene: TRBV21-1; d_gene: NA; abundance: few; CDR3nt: TGTGCCAGCAGCAATAAATGGACTAGCGGGGTCCACAATGAGCAGTTCTTC; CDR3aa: CASSNKWTSGVHNEQFF